This T cell receptor beta chain was identified during a study of Ad26.COV2.S vaccination and SARS-CoV-2 variants. Background on the study: Among those in the COV1001 Ad26.COV2.S trial arm was the donor.

Per the germline V gene, CDR1 is LNHDA and CDR2 is SQIVND (reference sequence). The CDR3 has 15 amino acids. V dropped 7 bases and J dropped 4 bases, with 17 bases sitting between them. The treatment: about 20 received Ad26.COV2.S at low or high dose, single or two shots; a few received placebo; per-sample allocation not given. Sampling took place 63 days after the first vaccine or placebo injection. The administered vaccine (an Ad26 vector) expressed Wuhan-strain SARS-CoV-2 spike. This table comes from immunoSEQ multiplex PCR, and its TCRdb copy is limited to in-frame clones, with some not included. The table has 300,000 to 400,000 clones, less than 90% seen once.

The specimen was peripheral blood, collected in a trial of Ad26.COV2.S vaccine versus placebo. The V and J genes are TRBV19 and TRBJ2-1; tentative D call: TRBD2 (6 bases). This receptor was taken from a person between 18 and 65 years old who received the Ad26.COV2.S COVID-19 vaccine or a placebo. The DNA of the CDR3 is TGTGCCAGTACCCCGGGGTATGCGGGGTACAATGAGCAGTTCTTC. This codes for CASTPGYAGYNEQFF.